This entry concerns a single TCR beta chain. Its specificity is unknown. The sample comes from a study of response to subunit inactivated influenza vaccine. Overall study findings and caveats: The authors offered the suggestion that each seasonal influenza vaccination recruits few new T cells.

TCRdb reprocessed the RT-PCR reads via MiXCR and lists one record per CDR3 protein. The table lists under 500,000 distinct CDR3 sequences, approximately 10% of them singletons. Germline CDR1 and CDR2: MNHEY and SMNVEV (reference sequence). J lost 5 bases, V lost 5 bases, and 10 bases had no gene match. This CDR3 has 16 residues. This TCR was recovered from a man in his fifties or sixties who received an inactivated influenza vaccine. The source material was PBMCs from blood, sampled around seven weeks after vaccination. The chain is built from TRBV27 and TRBJ2-2, with 8 bases that match TRBD2. The CDR3, as DNA: TGTGCCAGCAGTCTCAACGGGGGGGCCACTACCGGGGAGCTGTTTTTT. Residues: CASSLNGGATTGELFF.